This paragraph covers one TCR beta chain sequence. Its antigen is as yet unknown. One entry per CDR3 protein results from TCRdb running MiXCR on the RT-PCR reads. The sample yields under 200,000 distinct CDR3 sequences, 11% seen once. The germline V gene encodes CDR1 SGHNT and CDR2 YYREEE (reference sequence). The length of the CDR3 is 15 residues. V trimming: 4 bases; J trimming: 6 bases; junction bases outside the gene matches: 5. This entry is derived from a study of response to subunit inactivated influenza vaccine. Study conclusions and caveats: Authors proposed each seasonal influenza vaccination draws in few new T cells.

The specimen was non-naive T cells sorted from PBMCs, collected about 40 days after vaccination. The rearrangement links TRBV5-4 to TRBJ2-2, with TRBD2 matching over 11 bases. The sequence came from a man aged 50-60 years who received an inactivated influenza vaccine. The CDR3 DNA follows: TGTGCCAGCAGCAAAGGGACTAGCGGCTCCGGGGAGCTGTTTTTT. Protein sequence: CASSKGTSGSGELFF.